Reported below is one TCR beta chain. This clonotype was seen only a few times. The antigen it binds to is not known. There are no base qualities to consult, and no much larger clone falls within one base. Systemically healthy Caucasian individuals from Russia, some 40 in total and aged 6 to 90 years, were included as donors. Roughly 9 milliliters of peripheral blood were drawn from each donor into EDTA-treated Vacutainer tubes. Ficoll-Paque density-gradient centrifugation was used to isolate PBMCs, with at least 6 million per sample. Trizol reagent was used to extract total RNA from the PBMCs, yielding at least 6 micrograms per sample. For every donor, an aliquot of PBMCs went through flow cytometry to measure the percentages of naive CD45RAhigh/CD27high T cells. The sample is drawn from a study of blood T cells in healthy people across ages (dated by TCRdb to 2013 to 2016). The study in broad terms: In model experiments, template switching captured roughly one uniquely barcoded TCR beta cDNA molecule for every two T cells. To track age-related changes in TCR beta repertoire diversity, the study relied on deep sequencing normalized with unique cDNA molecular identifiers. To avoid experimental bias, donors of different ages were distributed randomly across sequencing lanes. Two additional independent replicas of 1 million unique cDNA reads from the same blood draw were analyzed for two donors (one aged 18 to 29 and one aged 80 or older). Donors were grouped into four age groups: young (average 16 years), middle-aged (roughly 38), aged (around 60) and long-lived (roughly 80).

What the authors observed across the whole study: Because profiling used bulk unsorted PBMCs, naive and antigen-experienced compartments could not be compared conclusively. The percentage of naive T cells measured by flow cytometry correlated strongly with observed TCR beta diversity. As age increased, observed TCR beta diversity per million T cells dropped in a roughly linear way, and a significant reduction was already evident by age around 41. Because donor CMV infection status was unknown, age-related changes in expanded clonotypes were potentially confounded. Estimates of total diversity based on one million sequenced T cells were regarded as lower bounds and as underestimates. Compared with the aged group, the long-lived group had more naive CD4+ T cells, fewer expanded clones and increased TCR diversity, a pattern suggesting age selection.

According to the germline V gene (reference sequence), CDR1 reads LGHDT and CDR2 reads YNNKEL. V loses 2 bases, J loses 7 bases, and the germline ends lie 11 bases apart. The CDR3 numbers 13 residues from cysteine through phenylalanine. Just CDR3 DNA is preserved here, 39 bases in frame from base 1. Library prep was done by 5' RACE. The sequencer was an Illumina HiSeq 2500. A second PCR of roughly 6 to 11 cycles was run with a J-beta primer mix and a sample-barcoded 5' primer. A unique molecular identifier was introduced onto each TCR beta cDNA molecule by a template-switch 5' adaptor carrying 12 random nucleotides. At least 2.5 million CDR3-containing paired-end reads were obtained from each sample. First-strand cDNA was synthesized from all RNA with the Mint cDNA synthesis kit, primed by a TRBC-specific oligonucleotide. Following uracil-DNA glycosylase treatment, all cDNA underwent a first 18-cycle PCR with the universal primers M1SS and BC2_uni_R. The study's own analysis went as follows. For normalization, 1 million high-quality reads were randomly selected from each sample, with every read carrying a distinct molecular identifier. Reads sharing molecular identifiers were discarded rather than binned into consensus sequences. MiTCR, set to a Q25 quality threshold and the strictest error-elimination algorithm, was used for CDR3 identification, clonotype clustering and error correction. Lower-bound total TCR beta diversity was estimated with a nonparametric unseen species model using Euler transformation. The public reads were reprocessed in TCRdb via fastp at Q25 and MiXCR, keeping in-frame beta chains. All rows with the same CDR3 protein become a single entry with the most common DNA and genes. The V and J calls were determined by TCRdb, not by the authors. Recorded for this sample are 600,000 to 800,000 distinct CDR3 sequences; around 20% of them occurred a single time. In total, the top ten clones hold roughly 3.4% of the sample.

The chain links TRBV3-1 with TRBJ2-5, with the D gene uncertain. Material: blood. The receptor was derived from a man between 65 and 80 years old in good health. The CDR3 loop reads CASSQSATGTQYF. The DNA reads TGTGCCAGCAGCCAATCGGCAACCGGGACCCAGTACTTC.